One and the same sample provided the 21 T cell receptor beta chains below, sequenced in a study of molecular identifiers for immune sequencing clone quantification. Each CDR3 protein is one row after TCRdb ran MiXCR on the PCR reads. Of nearly 650,000 distinct CDR3 sequences in the sample, roughly 23% are singletons; the top ten hold 0.7% to 0.95%. The sequencing input was naive CD8+ T cells from blood, with Jurkat cell RNA spiked in. The subset is: FACS-sorted CD8+CD4-CCR7+CD45RA+ naive T cells. The receptors come from a human donor in good health. Some libraries in this study had Jurkat cell RNA spiked in.

The chain joins TRBV9 to TRBJ2-2; D is ambiguous. Trimming took off 0 bases at V and 1 base at J, with 4 bases between the two ends. Germline values: CDR1 SGDLS, CDR2 YYNGEE. The CDR3 loop spans 14 amino acids. CDR3 residues: CASSVDGNTGELFF. The CDR3 region has the DNA TGTGCCAGCAGCGTAGATGGGAACACCGGGGAGCTGTTTTTT.

With respect to this clonotype: A single base separates this from a much larger clone, so it may be a read error. V gene TRBV4-3 combines with J gene TRBJ2-1; 9 bases match TRBD2. This CDR3 has 14 amino acids. V dropped 1 base and J dropped 14; count of bases not matched to a gene: 9. Germline V gene data show CDR1 as LGHNA and CDR2 as YSLEER. The DNA for the CDR3 is TGCGCCAGCAGCCAAGTCTTCAGCGGGGGGTTCGAGTTCTTC. Its translation: CASSQVFSGGFEFF.

On this clonotype itself: A much larger clone lies a single base off, so this may be a read error. The chain links TRBV7-9 to TRBJ1-1; 7 nucleotides line up with TRBD1. Unmatched junction bases numbered 13, after V lost 2 bases and J lost 10 bases. Germline CDR1 reads SEHNR; CDR2 reads FQNEAQ (reference sequence). There are 15 residues in the CDR3. The CDR3 loop is CASSLSPQGVDGAFF. CDR3 DNA sequence: TGTGCCAGCAGCTTAAGCCCCCAGGGGGTTGATGGAGCTTTCTTT.

Remarks on this clonotype: This may be a read error: a much more frequent sequence differs by one nucleotide. The chain recombines TRBV11-2 with TRBJ1-3; tentative D call: TRBD1 (6 bases). Germline CDR1 and CDR2: SGHAT and FQNNGV. The CDR3 is 17 residues long. In DNA form, the CDR3 reads TGTGCCGGCAGCTTAGACCCATTCCGGACAGATGGAAACACCATATATTTT. It is translated as CAGSLDPFRTDGNTIYF.

The chain has TRBV10-1 and TRBJ2-7; no reliable D call. In germline, CDR1 is WNHNN, CDR2 SYGVQD (reference sequence). Deletions cut 6 bases from V and 6 bases from J, with 12 bases between. The CDR3 covers 12 residues. Here the CDR3 reads CASSPPDGEQYF. The CDR3 DNA sequence: TGCGCCAGCAGCCCCCCGGACGGCGAGCAGTACTTC.

This sequence joins TRBV13 and TRBJ2-3; 12 bases agree with TRBD2. The CDR3 contains 15 residues. From germline, CDR1 is PRHDT and CDR2 FYEKMQ (reference sequence). Trimming at V came to 5 bases and at J to 4 bases, leaving 4 bases not matched to a gene. The CDR3: CASSASGGAPDTQYF. CDR3 sequence (DNA): TGTGCCAGCAGCGCTAGCGGGGGGGCTCCAGATACGCAGTATTTT.

The rearrangement uses TRBV7-9 and TRBJ2-1; D is unresolved. Trimming took 5 bases from V and 8 from J, leaving 16 bases between them. The germline gives CDR1 SEHNR, CDR2 FQNEAQ (reference sequence). The CDR3 runs 14 residues. CDR3 residues: CASSGIGHIHEQFF. CDR3 nucleotide sequence: TGTGCCAGCAGCGGGATTGGGCATATCCATGAGCAGTTCTTC.

This clonotype came up a few times. The gene calls are TRBV19 and TRBJ1-4; TRBD1 matches 7 bases. Per the germline V gene, CDR1 is LNHDA and CDR2 is SQIVND (reference sequence). CDR3 length equals 14 residues. J gave up 5 bases and V 5 bases, and 5 bases lay outside the gene matches. The CDR3 sequence is CASSSRDRNEKLFF. The CDR3 DNA reads as TGTGCCAGTAGTTCCCGGGACAGAAATGAAAAACTGTTTTTT.

The chain joins TRBV2 to TRBJ2-1; the D is unclear. Trimming cost V 6 bases and J 9 bases, with 12 bases left between them. The CDR3 is 12 amino acids. The V gene's germline CDR1 is SNHLY and CDR2 FYNNEI. The CDR3 here is CASRGLFLEQFF. The CDR3 nucleotides read TGTGCCAGCAGGGGCCTCTTCCTTGAGCAGTTCTTC. The full variable domain, with the rest looked up from reference TRBV2 and TRBJ2-1, is EPEVTQTPSHQVTQMGQEVILRCVPISNHLYFYWYRQILGQKVEFLVSFYNNEISEKSEIFDDQFSVERPDGSNFTLKIRSTKLEDSAMYFCASRGLFLEQFFGPGTRLTVL.

This clonotype has a count of ten or more. The chain combines TRBV20-1 with TRBJ2-4; D is uncertain. V lost 0 bases and J lost 6, with 12 bases in between. The CDR3 has 14 amino acids. The germline CDR1 and CDR2 sequences are DFQATT and SNEGSKA (reference sequence). The CDR3 DNA follows: TGCAGTGCTAGAGACCTTGATACTGGAAACATTCAGTACTTC. It is translated as CSARDLDTGNIQYF.

The chain combines TRBV5-1 with TRBJ2-1; TRBD2 agrees at 10 bases. The J call may be wrong; the DNA end is better matched by TRBJ2-7. This CDR3 spans 15 amino acids. The germline CDR1 and CDR2 sequences are SGHRS and YFSETQ. The CDR3 loop is CASSEGLAAYNEQYF. In DNA form, the CDR3 reads TGCGCCAGCAGCGAAGGACTAGCGGCCTACAATGAGCAGTACTTC.

This clonotype has only a few counts. The chain links TRBV11-2 to TRBJ2-3, with 11 bases lining up with TRBD1. Germline CDR1 reads SGHAT; CDR2 reads FQNNGV. The trim removed 5 bases at V and 4 bases at J, leaving 5 bases unmatched. The CDR3 contains 15 residues. DNA of the CDR3: TGTGCCAGCAGCGACGGGACAGGGGGTCCAGATACGCAGTATTTT. It is translated as CASSDGTGGPDTQYF.

This clonotype occurred many times. The V call is TRBV24-1, the J call TRBJ2-3, with 12 nucleotides matching TRBD2. This CDR3 is built from 17 residues. Germline trimming cut 2 bases from V and 6 bases from J; bases unmatched to any gene: 8. The germline V gene encodes CDR1 KGHDR and CDR2 SFDVKD. CDR3 region: CATSDSRTSGVGDTQYF. DNA of the CDR3: TGTGCCACCAGTGATTCCCGGACTAGCGGGGTCGGGGATACGCAGTATTTT.

This clonotype appeared many times. The J gene is TRBJ1-4, the V gene TRBV30, with a weak D call TRBD1 (5 bases). With 0 bases removed from V and 6 bases from J, the gap between germline ends came to 20 bases. The CDR3 runs to 17 residues. The germline V gene has CDR1 GTSNPN and CDR2 SVGIG (reference sequence). DNA for the CDR3: TGTGCCTGGAGTGTAAGGCCTACAGTGGCGGGGGATGAAAAACTGTTTTTT. Translating gives CAWSVRPTVAGDEKLFF.

For this clonotype: At one boundary the junction diverges from the germline segment, which might be a read error. This chain joins TRBV5-5 and TRBJ1-1; no definite D call. Germline V gene sequence: CDR1 SGHKS, CDR2 YYEKEE (reference sequence). CDR3 length: 13 residues. The CDR3 DNA follows: TGTGCCTGCAGCTTGTACCTGAACACTGAAGCTTTCTTT. Protein: CACSLYLNTEAFF.

This clonotype was detected many times. This CDR3 is CASSYDRLTDLPAGAFF. CDR3 DNA: TGTGCCAGCAGCTACGACCGCCTTACGGATCTCCCAGCGGGAGCTTTCTTT. This chain joins TRBV4-2 and TRBJ1-1; D unresolved. This CDR3 has 17 residues. The V gene's germline CDR1 is LGHNA and CDR2 YNFKEQ. Trimming stripped 5 bases from V and 10 bases from J, with 29 bases between.

The chain employs TRBV19 and TRBJ1-4; TRBD1 matches 7 bases. V lost 5 bases and J lost 6; bases outside the gene matches: 9. CDR3 length equals 15 residues. Germline lookup yields CDR1 LNHDA and CDR2 SQIVND (reference sequence). CDR3 sequence (DNA): TGTGCCAGTAGTCACACGGACAGGAGGCATGAAAAACTGTTTTTT. This encodes CASSHTDRRHEKLFF.

CDR3 amino acids: CASSENAGNSYEQYF. The DNA for the CDR3 is TGTGCCAGCAGTGAAAATGCAGGGAATTCCTACGAGCAGTACTTC. J is TRBJ2-7 and V is TRBV25-1; possibly TRBD1 for D (5 bases). V was trimmed by 2 bases and J by 1 base, leaving 12 bases between them. The CDR3 runs to 15 residues. The V gene's germline CDR1 is MGHDK and CDR2 SYGVNS.

This chain links TRBV27 with TRBJ2-5; unclear D gene. The germline V gene encodes CDR1 MNHEY and CDR2 SMNVEV (reference sequence). The CDR3 runs 15 residues. The V gene lost 2 bases and the J gene lost 7 bases, with 17 bases spanning the gap. Here the CDR3 reads CASSLGLDPIVTQYF. DNA for the CDR3: TGTGCCAGCAGTTTAGGGCTGGACCCGATCGTGACCCAGTACTTC.

This clonotype was seen more than once but under ten times. The chain is built from TRBV3-1 and TRBJ2-2; tentatively, D is TRBD2 (5 bases). The ends were cut back, 4 bases at V and 0 bases at J, with 18 bases in the middle. CDR3 size: 18 residues. The germline V gene encodes CDR1 LGHDT and CDR2 YNNKEL (reference sequence). The CDR3 sequence is CASSPGDRAIANTGELFF. CDR3 bases: TGTGCCAGCAGCCCCGGGGATCGAGCGATCGCGAACACCGGGGAGCTGTTTTTT.

In this sample, this clonotype turned up many times. The chain couples TRBV20-1 to TRBJ2-7; 7 bases are a match to TRBD2. Losses at the gene ends were 3 bases for V and 6 bases for J; bases not matched to a gene: 8. The CDR3 runs 13 residues. From germline, CDR1 is DFQATT and CDR2 SNEGSKA (reference sequence). CDR3 nucleotide sequence: TGCAGTGCTAGTGACGGACTAGAAGTCGAGCAGTACTTC. Amino acids: CSASDGLEVEQYF.